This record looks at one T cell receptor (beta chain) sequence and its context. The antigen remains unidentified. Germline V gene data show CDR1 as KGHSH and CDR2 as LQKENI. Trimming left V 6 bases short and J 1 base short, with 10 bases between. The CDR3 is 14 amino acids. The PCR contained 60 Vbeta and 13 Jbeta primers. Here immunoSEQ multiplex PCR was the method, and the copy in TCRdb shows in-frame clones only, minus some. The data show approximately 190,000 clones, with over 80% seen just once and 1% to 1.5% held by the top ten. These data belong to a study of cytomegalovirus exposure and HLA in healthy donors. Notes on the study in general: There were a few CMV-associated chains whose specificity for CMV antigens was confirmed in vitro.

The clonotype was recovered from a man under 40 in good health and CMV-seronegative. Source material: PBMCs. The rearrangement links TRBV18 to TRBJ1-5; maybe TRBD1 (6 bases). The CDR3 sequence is CASSQQGSNQPQHF. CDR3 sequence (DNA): TGTGCCAGCTCCCAACAGGGAAGCAATCAGCCCCAGCATTTT.